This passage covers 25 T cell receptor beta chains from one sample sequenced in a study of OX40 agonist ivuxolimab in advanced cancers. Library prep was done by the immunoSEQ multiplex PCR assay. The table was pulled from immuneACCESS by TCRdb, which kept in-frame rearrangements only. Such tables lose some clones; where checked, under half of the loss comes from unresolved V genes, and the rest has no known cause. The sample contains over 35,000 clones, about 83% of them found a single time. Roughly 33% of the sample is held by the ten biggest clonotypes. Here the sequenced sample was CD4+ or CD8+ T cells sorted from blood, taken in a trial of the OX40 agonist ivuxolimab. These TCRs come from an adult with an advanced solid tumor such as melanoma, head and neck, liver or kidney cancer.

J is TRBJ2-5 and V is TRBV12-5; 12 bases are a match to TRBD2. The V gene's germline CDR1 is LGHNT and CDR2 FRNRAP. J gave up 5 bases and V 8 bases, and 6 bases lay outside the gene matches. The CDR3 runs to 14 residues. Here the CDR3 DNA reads TGTGCTAGTAGCGCTAGCGGGGGGGCCGAGACCCAGTACTTC. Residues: CASSASGGAETQYF.

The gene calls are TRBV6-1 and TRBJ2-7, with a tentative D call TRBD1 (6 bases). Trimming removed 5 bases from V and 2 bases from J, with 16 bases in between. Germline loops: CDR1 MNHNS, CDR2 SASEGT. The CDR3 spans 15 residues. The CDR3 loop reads CASSRPGQLTYEQYF. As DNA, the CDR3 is TGTGCCAGCAGTAGACCGGGACAACTTACCTACGAGCAGTACTTC.

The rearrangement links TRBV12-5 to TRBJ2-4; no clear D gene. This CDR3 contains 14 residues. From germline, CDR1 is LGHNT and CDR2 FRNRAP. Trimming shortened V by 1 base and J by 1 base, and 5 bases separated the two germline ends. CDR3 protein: CASGLAEAKNIQYF. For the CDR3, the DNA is TGTGCTAGTGGTTTGGCGGAGGCCAAAAACATTCAGTACTTC.

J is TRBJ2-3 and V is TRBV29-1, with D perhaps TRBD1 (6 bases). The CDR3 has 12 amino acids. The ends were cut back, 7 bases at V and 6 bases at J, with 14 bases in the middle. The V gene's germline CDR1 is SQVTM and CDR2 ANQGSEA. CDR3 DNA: TGCAGCGGTGACAGGATAGGGGATACGCAGTATTTT. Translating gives CSGDRIGDTQYF.

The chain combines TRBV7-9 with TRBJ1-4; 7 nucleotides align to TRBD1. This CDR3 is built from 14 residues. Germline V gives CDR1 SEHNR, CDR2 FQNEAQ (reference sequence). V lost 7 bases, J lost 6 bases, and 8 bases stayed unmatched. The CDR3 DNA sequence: TGTGCCAGCACCGGACAGGCCATGGATGAAAAACTGTTTTTT. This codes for CASTGQAMDEKLFF.

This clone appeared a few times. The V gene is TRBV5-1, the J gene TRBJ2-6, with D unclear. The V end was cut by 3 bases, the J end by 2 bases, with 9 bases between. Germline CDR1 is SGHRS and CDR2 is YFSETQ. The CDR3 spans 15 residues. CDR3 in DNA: TGCGCCAGCAGCTCATTCCCCACTGGGGCCAACGTCCTGACTTTC. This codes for CASSSFPTGANVLTF.

This chain's CDR3 is CASSLRLAVEDTQYF. CDR3 DNA: TGTGCCAGCAGTTTAAGACTAGCGGTCGAGGATACGCAGTATTTT. This rearrangement joins TRBV27 to TRBJ2-3, with TRBD2 identical over 9 bases. With V trimmed by 2 bases and J by 6 bases, 6 bases remained unmatched. The CDR3 is 15 amino acids. CDR1 is MNHEY, CDR2 SMNVEV, per germline (reference sequence).

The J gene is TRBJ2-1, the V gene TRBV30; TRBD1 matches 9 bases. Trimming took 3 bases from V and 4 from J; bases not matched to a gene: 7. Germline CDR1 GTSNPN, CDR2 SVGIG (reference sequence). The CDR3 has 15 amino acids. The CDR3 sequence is CAWRHRDRAYNEQFF. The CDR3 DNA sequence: TGTGCCTGGAGACACCGGGACAGGGCTTACAATGAGCAGTTCTTC.

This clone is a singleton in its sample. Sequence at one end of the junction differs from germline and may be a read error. For the CDR3, the DNA is TGTGCCAGCAGTTACTCGGCTAATAATTCACCCCTCCACTTT. It encodes CASSYSANNSPLHF. This sequence joins TRBV6-4 and TRBJ1-6; D is uncertain. Germline-derived CDR1 and CDR2 are MRHNA and SNTAGT. The CDR3 sequence is 14 residues long.

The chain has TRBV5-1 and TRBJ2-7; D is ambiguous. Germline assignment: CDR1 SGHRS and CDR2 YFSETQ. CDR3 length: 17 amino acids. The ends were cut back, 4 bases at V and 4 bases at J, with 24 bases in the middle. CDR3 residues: CASSRVGATNLLYEQYF. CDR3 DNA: TGCGCCAGCAGCCGGGTTGGCGCCACCAACTTACTATACGAGCAGTACTTC.

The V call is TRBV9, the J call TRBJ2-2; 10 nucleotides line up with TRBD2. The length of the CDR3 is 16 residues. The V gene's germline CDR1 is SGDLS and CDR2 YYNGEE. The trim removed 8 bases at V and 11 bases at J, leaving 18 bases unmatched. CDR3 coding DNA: TGTGCCAGTGGAGGCCGGCCTAGCGGGAGCAGAGGAGAGCTGTTTTTT. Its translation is CASGGRPSGSRGELFF. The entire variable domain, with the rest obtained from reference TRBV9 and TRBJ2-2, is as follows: DSGVTQTPKHLITATGQRVTLRCSPRSGDLSVYWYQQSLDQGLQFLIQYYNGEERAKGNILERFSAQQFPDLHSELNLSSLELGDSALYFCASGGRPSGSRGELFFGEGSRLTVL.

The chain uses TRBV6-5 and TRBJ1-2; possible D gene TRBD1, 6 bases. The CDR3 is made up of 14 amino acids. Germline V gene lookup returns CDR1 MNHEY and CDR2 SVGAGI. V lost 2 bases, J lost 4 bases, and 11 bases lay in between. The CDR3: CASSYRRGRYGYTF. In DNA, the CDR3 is TGTGCCAGCAGTTACAGGCGGGGGCGCTATGGCTACACCTTC.

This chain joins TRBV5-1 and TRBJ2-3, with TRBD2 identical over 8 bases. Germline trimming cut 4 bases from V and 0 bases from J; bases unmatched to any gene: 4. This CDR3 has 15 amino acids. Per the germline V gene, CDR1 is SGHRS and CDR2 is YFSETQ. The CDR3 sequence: CASSPTSESTDTQYF. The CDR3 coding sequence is TGCGCCAGCAGCCCGACTAGCGAAAGCACAGATACGCAGTATTTT.

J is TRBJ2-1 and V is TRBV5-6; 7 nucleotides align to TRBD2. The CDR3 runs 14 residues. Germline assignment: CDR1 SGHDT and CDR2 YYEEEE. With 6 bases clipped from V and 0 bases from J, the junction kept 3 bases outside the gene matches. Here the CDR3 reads CASILADSYNEQFF. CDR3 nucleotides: TGTGCCAGCATCCTAGCGGACTCCTACAATGAGCAGTTCTTC. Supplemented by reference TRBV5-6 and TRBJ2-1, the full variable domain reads DAGVTQSPTHLIKTRGQQVTLRCSPKSGHDTVSWYQQALGQGPQFIFQYYEEEERQRGNFPDRFSGHQFPNYSSELNVNALLLGDSALYLCASILADSYNEQFFGPGTRLTVL.

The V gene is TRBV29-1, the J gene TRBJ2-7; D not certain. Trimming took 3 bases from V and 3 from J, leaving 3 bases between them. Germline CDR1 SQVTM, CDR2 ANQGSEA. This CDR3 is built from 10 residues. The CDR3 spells CSVEGYEQYF. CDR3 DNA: TGCAGCGTTGAGGGCTACGAGCAGTACTTC.

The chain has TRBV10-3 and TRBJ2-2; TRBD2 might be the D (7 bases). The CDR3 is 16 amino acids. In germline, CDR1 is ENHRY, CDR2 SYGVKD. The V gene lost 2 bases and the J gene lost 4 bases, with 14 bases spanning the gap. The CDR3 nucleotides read TGTGCCATCAGTGAGGGGGGGGCGGCGGGCACCGGGGAGCTGTTTTTT. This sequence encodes CAISEGGAAGTGELFF.

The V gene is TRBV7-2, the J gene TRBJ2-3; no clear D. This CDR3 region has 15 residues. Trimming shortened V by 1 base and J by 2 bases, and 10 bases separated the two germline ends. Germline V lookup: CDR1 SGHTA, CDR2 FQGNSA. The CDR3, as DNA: TGTGCCAGCAGCTTAGAAGTGAGGCTCACAGATACGCAGTATTTT. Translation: CASSLEVRLTDTQYF.

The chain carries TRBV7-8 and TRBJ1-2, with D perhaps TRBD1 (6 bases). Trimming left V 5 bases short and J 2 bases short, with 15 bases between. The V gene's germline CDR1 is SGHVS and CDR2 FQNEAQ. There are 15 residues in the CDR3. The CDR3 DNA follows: TGTGCCAGCAGCGCCAGGACAGCCTCAAACTATGGCTACACCTTC. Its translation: CASSARTASNYGYTF.

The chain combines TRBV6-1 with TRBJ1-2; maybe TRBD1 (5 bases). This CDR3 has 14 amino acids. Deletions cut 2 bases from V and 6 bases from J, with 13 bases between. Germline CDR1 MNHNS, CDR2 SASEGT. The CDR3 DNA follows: TGTGCCAGCAGTGAAATGGGGCAGCAGAATGGCTACACCTTC. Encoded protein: CASSEMGQQNGYTF.

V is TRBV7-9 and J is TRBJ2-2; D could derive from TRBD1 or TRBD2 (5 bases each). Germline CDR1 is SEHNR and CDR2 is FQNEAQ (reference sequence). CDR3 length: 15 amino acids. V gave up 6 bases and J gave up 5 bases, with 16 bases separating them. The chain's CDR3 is CASRRWGSETGELFF. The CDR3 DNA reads TGTGCCAGCAGACGGTGGGGGAGCGAGACCGGGGAGCTGTTTTTT. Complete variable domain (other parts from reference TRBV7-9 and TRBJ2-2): DTGVSQNPRHKITKRGQNVTFRCDPISEHNRLYWYRQTLGQGPEFLTYFQNEAQLEKSRLLSDRFSAERPKGSFSTLEIQRTEQGDSAMYLCASRRWGSETGELFFGEGSRLTVL.

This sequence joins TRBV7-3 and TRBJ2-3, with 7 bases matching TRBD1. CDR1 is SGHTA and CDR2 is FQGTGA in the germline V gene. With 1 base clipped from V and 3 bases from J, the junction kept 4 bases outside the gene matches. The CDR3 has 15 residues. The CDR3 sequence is CASSLRQGMTDTQYF. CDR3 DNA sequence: TGTGCCAGCAGCTTAAGACAGGGAATGACAGATACGCAGTATTTT.

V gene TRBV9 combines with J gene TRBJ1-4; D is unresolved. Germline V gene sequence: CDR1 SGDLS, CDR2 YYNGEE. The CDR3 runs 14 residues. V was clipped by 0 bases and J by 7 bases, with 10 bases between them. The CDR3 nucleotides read TGTGCCAGCAGCGTAGTGCCAGGAGGTGAAAAACTGTTTTTT. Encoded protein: CASSVVPGGEKLFF. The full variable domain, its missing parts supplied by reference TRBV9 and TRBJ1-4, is DSGVTQTPKHLITATGQRVTLRCSPRSGDLSVYWYQQSLDQGLQFLIQYYNGEERAKGNILERFSAQQFPDLHSELNLSSLELGDSALYFCASSVVPGGEKLFFGSGTQLSVL.

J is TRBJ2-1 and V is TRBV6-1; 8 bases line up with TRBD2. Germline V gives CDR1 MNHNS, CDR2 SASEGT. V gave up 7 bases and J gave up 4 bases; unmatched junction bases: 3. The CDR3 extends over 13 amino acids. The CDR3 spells CASKTSGYNEQFF. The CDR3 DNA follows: TGTGCCAGCAAAACTAGCGGTTACAATGAGCAGTTCTTC.

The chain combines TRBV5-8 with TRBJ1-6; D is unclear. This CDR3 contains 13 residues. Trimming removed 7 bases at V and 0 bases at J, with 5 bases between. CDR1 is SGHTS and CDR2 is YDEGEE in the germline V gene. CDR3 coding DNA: TGTGCCAGCGAAAGCTCCTATAATTCACCCCTCCACTTT. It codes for CASESSYNSPLHF.

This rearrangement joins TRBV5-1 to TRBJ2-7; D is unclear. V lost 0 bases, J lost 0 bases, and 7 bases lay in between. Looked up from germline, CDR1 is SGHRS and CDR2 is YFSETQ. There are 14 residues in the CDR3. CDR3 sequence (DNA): TGCGCCAGCAGCTTGGCGGCAGTCTCCTACGAGCAGTACTTC. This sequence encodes CASSLAAVSYEQYF. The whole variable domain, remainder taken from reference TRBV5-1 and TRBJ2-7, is KAGVTQTPRYLIKTRGQQVTLSCSPISGHRSVSWYQQTPGQGLQFLFEYFSETQRNKGNFPGRFSGRQFSNSRSEMNVSTLELGDSALYLCASSLAAVSYEQYFGPGTRLTVT.